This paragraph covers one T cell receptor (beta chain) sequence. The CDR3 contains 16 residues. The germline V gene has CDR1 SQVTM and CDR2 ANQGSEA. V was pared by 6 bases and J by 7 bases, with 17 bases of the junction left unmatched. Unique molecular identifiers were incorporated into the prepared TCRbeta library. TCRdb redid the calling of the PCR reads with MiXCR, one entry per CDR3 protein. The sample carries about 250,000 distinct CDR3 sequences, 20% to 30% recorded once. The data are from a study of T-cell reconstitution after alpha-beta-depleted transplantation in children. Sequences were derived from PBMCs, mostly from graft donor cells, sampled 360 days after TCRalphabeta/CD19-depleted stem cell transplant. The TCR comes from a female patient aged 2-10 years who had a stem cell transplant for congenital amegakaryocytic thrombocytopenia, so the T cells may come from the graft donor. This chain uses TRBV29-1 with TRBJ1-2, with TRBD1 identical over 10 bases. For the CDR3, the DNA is TGCAGCGTCCTACCCTTTCCGACAGGGGGCTTTGGTGGCTACACCTTC. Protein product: CSVLPFPTGGFGGYTF. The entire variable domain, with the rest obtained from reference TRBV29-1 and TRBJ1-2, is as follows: SAVISQKPSRDICQRGTSLTIQCQVDSQVTMMFWYRQQPGQSLTLIATANQGSEATYESGFVIDKFPISRPNLTFSTLTVSNMSPEDSSIYLCSVLPFPTGGFGGYTFGSGTRLTVV.